The entry below gives a single TCR beta chain sequence along with its context. The target antigen is unknown. J gave up 4 bases and V 8 bases, and 10 bases lay outside the gene matches. This CDR3 has 14 residues. CDR1 and CDR2 (germline): DFQATT, SNEGSKA (reference sequence). The sample belongs to a study of post-analysis software for immune sequencing data. Unique-molecular-identifier-tagged TCR beta cDNA libraries were used. TCRdb reanalysed the PCR reads using MiXCR and keeps one entry per CDR3 protein. The table lists roughly 430,000 distinct CDR3 sequences, approximately 38% of them singletons, with approximately 7.7% in the top ten. Study observations and caveats: Five TRBV segments, including TRBV5-6, TRBV5-1 and TRBV20-1, were more frequent in patients than controls. Comparison with controls showed significantly lower normalized Chao1 diversity in multiple sclerosis patients. Samples from a shared batch, those prepared together, strongly co-clustered by F measure.

The receptor comes from a girl aged 2 to 9 with multiple sclerosis. The J gene is TRBJ2-1, the V gene TRBV20-1; the match to TRBD1 covers 8 bases. The source material was blood. CDR3 loop: CSITQGASYNEQFF. DNA of the CDR3: TGCAGTATTACCCAGGGGGCTTCATACAATGAGCAGTTCTTC.